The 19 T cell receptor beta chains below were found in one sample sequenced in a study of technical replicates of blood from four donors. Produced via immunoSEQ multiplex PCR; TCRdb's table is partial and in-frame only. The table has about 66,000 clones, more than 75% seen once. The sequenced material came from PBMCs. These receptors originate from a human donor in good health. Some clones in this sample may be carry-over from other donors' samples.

CDR3 bases: TGTGCCAGCAGTTCTGACAGGGCCCGGGGAAACACCATATATTTT. As protein: CASSSDRARGNTIYF. The chain has TRBV2 and TRBJ1-3, with 7 positions matching TRBD1. CDR1 SNHLY and CDR2 FYNNEI come from the germline V gene. This CDR3 contains 15 residues. The V segment lost 5 bases and the J segment 4 bases; nucleotides outside the gene matches: 8.

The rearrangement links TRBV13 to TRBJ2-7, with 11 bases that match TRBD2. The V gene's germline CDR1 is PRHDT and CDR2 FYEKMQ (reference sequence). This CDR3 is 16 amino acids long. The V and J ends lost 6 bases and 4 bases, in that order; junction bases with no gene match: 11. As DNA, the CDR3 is TGTGCCAGCAGTCCCCCGGAGGGGACTAGCGGTTACGAGCAGTACTTC. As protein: CASSPPEGTSGYEQYF.

CDR3: CASSTRGKGTDTQYF. The CDR3 region has the DNA TGTGCCAGCAGTACCCGGGGGAAAGGCACAGATACGCAGTATTTT. The genes are TRBV6-1 and TRBJ2-3; perhaps TRBD2 as D (6 bases). V was cut by 5 bases and J by 1 base, with 13 bases left in between. This CDR3 is 15 amino acids long. Germline V CDR1 and CDR2: MNHNS, SASEGT.

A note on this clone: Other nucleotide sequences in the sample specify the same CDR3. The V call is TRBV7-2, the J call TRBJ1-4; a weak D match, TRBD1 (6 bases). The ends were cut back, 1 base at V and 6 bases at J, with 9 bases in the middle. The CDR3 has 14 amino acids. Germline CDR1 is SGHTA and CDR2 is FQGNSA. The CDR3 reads CASSLVRGDEKLFF. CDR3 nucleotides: TGTGCCAGCAGCTTAGTCAGGGGTGATGAAAAACTGTTTTTT.

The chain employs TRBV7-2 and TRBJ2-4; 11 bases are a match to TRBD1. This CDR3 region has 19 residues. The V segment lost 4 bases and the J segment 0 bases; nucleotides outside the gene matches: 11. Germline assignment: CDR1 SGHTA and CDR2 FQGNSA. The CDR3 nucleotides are TGTGCCAGCAGCTCGGCGGGGTGGACAGGGGGCGTAGCCAAAAACATTCAGTACTTC. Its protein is CASSSAGWTGGVAKNIQYF.

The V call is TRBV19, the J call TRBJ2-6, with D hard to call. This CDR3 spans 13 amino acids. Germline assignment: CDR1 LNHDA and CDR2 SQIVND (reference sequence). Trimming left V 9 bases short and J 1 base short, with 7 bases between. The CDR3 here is CASKNSGANVLTF. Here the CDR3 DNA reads TGTGCCAGCAAAAATTCTGGGGCCAACGTCCTGACTTTC.

CDR3 sequence: CASRPDPDTQYF. In nucleotides, the CDR3 is TGTGCCAGCAGGCCAGATCCAGATACGCAGTATTTT. The genes are TRBV2 and TRBJ2-3; no definite D call. Germline assignment: CDR1 SNHLY and CDR2 FYNNEI. The CDR3 runs 12 residues. Trimming took off 6 bases at V and 4 bases at J, with 8 bases between the two ends.

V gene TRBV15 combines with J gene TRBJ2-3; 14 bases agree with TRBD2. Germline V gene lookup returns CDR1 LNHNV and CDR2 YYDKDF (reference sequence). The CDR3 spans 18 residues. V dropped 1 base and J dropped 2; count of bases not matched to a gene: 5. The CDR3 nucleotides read TGTGCCACCAGCAGAGGACTAGCGGGGGGGCCGAACACAGATACGCAGTATTTT. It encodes CATSRGLAGGPNTDTQYF.

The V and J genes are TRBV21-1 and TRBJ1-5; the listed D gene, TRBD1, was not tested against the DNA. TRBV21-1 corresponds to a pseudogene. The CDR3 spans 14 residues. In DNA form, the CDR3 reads TGTGCCAGCAGCAAAAGACAGGGAGGACAGCCCCAGCATTTT. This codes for CASSKRQGGQPQHF.

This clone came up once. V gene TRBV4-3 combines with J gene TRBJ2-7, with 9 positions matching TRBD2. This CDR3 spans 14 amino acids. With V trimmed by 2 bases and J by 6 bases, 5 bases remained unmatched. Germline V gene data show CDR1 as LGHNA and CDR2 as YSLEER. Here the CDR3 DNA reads TGCGCCAGCAGCCAAAGGCGGGAGGGCCGCGAGCAGTACTTC. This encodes CASSQRREGREQYF.

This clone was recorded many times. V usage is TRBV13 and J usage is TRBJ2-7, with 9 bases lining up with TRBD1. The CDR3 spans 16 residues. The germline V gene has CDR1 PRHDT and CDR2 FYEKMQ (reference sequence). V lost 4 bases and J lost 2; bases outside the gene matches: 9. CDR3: CASSSLAGQGTYEQYF. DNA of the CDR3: TGTGCCAGCAGCTCCTTGGCGGGACAGGGAACCTACGAGCAGTACTTC.

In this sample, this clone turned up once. CDR3 sequence: CASSSGTGRTGELFF. The CDR3 DNA reads TGTGCCAGTAGTTCCGGGACAGGGCGTACCGGGGAGCTGTTTTTT. The V call is TRBV19, the J call TRBJ2-2, with 9 positions matching TRBD1. The CDR3 consists of 15 residues. Germline CDR1 and CDR2: LNHDA and SQIVND (reference sequence). The V gene end was trimmed by 5 bases and the J gene end by 5 bases; junction bases not matched to a gene: 6.

As DNA, the CDR3 is TGCGCCAGCAGTCAATCGGGCCTAGCCAAAAACATTCAGTACTTC. It is translated as CASSQSGLAKNIQYF. This chain connects TRBV23-1 to TRBJ2-4; D unclear. TRBV23-1 is given ORF status, its function remaining uncertain. The V end lost 0 bases, the J end lost 0 bases, and 6 bases lay between the germline ends. CDR3 length: 15 amino acids.

The CDR3 DNA reads as TGTGCCAGCAGCCCTCCCTATGCGGTAGGGGGACAGCCCCAGCATTTT. As protein: CASSPPYAVGGQPQHF. The chain recombines TRBV6-6 with TRBJ1-5, with a tentative D call TRBD1 (6 bases). The CDR3 loop spans 16 amino acids. Deletions cut 6 bases from V and 7 bases from J, with 22 bases between. The germline gives CDR1 MNHNY, CDR2 SVGAGI (reference sequence).

CDR3 in amino acids: CASSNRDRGSSDTGELFF. For the CDR3, the DNA is TGTGCCAGCAGTAACCGGGACAGGGGATCGAGTGACACCGGGGAGCTGTTTTTT. The chain carries TRBV2 and TRBJ2-2, with 10 bases fitting TRBD1. Germline V gives CDR1 SNHLY, CDR2 FYNNEI. The CDR3 has 18 residues. V shed 5 bases and J 3 bases; nucleotides not matched to a gene: 12.

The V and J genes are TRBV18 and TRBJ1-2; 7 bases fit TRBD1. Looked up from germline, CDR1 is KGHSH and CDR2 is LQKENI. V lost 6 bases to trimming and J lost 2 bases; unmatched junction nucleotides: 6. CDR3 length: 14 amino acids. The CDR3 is CASSWDRANYGYTF. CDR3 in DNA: TGTGCCAGCTCTTGGGACAGAGCCAACTATGGCTACACCTTC.

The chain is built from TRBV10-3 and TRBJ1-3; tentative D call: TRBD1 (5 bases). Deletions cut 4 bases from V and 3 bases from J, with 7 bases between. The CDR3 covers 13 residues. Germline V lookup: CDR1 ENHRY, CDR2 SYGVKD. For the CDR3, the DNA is TGTGCCATCAGTGGGGGCCATGGAAACACCATATATTTT. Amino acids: CAISGGHGNTIYF.

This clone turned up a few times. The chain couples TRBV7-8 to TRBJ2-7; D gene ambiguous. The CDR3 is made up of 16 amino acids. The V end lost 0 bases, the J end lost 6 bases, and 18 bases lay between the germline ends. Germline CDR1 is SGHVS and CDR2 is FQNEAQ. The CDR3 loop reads CASSLARRLSRGEQYF. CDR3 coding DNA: TGTGCCAGCAGCTTAGCTAGACGGCTGTCCCGCGGCGAGCAGTACTTC.

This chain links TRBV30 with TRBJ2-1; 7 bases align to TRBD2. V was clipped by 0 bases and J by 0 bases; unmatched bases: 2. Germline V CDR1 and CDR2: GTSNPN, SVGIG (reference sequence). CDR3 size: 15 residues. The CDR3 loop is CAWSVLAGSYNEQFF. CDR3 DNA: TGTGCCTGGAGTGTGTTAGCGGGCTCCTACAATGAGCAGTTCTTC. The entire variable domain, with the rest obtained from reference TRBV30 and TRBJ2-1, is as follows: SQTIHQWPATLVQPVGSPLSLECTVEGTSNPNLYWYRQAAGRGLQLLFYSVGIGQISSEVPQNLSASRPQDRQFILSSKKLLLSDSGFYLCAWSVLAGSYNEQFFGPGTRLTVL.